The table lists the clone carrying this TCR beta chain with many counts. Its antigen is not identified. V dropped 6 bases and J dropped 0; count of bases not matched to a gene: 15. Per the germline V gene, CDR1 is MNHEY and CDR2 is SMNVEV (reference sequence). The CDR3 runs 19 residues. The entry originates in a study of T cell repertoires in cytomegalovirus infection. Across the whole study: The public TCR beta signatures pointed to both CMV infection and matching HLA type.

Findings and limits, study-wide: Within the response measured ex vivo, HLA-C-restricted CMV-specific TCR beta clonotypes were dominant.

TCRdb re-analysed the reads in MiXCR, keeping a single row per CDR3 protein. The repertoire has 45,000 to 55,000 distinct CDR3 sequences, roughly 19% of them found once; the top ten carry about 53%. The starting material was CD8+ T cells from cultured PBMCs, obtained from culture after CMV antigen stimulation. This TCR came from a human donor in good health (CMV status not recorded). Some clones in this sample may be carry-over from other donors' samples. The chain is built from TRBV27 and TRBJ2-2; 8 bases are shared with TRBD1. DNA of the CDR3: TGTGCCAGCAGCCCCTTCGCCGGTGGGACAGGATCGAACACCGGGGAGCTGTTTTTT. Protein: CASSPFAGGTGSNTGELFF.